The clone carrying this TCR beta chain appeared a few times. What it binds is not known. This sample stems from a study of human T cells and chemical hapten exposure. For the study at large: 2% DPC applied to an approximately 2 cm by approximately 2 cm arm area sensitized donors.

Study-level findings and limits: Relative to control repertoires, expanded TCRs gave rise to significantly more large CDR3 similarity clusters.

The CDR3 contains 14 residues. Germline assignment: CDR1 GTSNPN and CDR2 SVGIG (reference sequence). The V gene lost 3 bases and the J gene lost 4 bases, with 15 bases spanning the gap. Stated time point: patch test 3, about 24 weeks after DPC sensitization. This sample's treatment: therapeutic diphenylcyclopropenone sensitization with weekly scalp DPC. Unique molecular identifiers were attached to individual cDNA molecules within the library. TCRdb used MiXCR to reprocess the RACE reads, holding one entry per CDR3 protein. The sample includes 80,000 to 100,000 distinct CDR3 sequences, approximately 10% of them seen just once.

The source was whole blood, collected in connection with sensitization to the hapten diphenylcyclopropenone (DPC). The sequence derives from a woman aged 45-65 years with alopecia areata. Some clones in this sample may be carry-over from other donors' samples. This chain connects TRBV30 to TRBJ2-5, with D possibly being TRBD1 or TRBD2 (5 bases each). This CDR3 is CAWRGVFRRETQYF. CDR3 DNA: TGTGCCTGGAGGGGGGTTTTCCGCAGAGAGACCCAGTACTTC.